The present TCR beta chain was sequenced within a study of T cells in Graves' hyperthyroidism and ophthalmopathy. Study-wide points: Ophthalmopathy, as predicted by the model, came a median roughly 6.3 months after the prediction. Researchers report that a 13 V-J model separated ophthalmopathy from stable hyperthyroidism. Blood also held most thyroid clonotypes expanded beyond 0.001.

Researchers took RNA transcripts and amplified the TCR beta CDR3 regions from them. Primed by the HTBI set, a first-round RT-PCR was run on the TCR CDR3. TCRdb recomputed calls from the multiplex PCR reads with MiXCR, one row per CDR3 protein. The sample yields about 400,000 distinct CDR3 sequences, over 12% seen once. A note on this clonotype: The antigen remains undetermined.

This sample holds PBMCs from approximately 9 ml fresh peripheral blood. The CDR3 runs to 12 residues. Per the germline V gene, CDR1 is LNHNV and CDR2 is YYDKDF (reference sequence). V shed 3 bases and J shed 8 bases, with 10 bases lying between them. Sequencing was performed on blood. The sequence came from a man in his fifties or sixties with Graves' ophthalmopathy. The chain employs TRBV15 and TRBJ1-1; a possible D gene is TRBD1 (6 bases). CDR3 residues: CATSRSTGEAFF. CDR3 nucleotide sequence: TGTGCCACCAGCAGGAGTACAGGGGAAGCTTTCTTT. The full variable domain, its missing parts supplied by reference TRBV15 and TRBJ1-1, is DAMVIQNPRYQVTQFGKPVTLSCSQTLNHNVMYWYQQKSSQAPKLLFHYYDKDFNNEADTPDNFQSRRPNTSFCFLDIRSPGLGDTAMYLCATSRSTGEAFFGQGTRLTVV.